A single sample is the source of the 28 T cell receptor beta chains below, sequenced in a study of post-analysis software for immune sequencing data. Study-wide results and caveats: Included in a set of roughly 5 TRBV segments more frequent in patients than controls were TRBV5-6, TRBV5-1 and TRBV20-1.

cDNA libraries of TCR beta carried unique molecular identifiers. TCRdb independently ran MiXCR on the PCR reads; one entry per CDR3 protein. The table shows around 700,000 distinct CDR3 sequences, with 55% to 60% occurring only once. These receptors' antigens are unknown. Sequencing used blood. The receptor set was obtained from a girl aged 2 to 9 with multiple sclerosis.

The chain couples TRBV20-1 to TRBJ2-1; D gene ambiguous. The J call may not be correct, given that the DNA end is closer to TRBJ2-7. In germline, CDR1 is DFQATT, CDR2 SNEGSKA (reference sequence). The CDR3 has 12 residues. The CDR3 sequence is CSAREPYNEQYF. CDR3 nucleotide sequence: TGCAGTGCTAGGGAGCCCTACAATGAGCAGTACTTC.

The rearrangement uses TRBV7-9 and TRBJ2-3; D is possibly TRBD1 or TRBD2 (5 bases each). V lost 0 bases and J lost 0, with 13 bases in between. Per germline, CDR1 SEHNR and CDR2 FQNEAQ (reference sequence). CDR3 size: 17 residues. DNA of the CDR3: TGTGCCAGCAGCTTAGCGCCAGGGAGACCTAGCACAGATACGCAGTATTTT. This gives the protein CASSLAPGRPSTDTQYF.

This CDR3 reads CASSVDSGYYGYTF. CDR3 nucleotides: TGTGCCAGCAGCGTAGACAGCGGATACTATGGCTACACCTTC. The chain has TRBV9 and TRBJ1-2, with D unclear. CDR1 is SGDLS, CDR2 YYNGEE, per germline. The germline V and J ends were trimmed by 0 bases and 3 bases, with 9 bases remaining between them. CDR3 size: 14 residues.

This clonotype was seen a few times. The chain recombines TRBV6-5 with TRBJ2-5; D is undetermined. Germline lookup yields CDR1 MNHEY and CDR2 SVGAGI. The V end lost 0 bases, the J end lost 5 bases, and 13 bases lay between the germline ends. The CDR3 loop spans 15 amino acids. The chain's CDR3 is CASSYSGHLRETQYF. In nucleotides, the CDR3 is TGTGCCAGCAGTTACTCGGGCCACCTCAGGGAGACCCAGTACTTC.

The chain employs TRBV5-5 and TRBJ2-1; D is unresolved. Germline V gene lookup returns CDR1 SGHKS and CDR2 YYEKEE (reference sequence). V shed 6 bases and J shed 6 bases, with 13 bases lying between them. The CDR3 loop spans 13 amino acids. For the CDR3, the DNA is TGTGCCAGCACCTCCTTAACCCCCAATGAGCAGTTCTTC. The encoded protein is CASTSLTPNEQFF.

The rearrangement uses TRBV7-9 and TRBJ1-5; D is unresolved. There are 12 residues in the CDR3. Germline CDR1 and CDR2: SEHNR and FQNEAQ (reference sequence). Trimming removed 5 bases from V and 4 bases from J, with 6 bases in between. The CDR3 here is CASSDENQPQHF. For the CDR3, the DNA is TGTGCCAGCAGCGATGAAAATCAGCCCCAGCATTTT.

CDR3 amino acids: CASSAHARDTQYF. For the CDR3, the DNA is TGTGCCAGCAGCGCTCACGCTAGGGATACGCAGTATTTT. The genes are TRBV7-9 and TRBJ2-3; no clear D. This CDR3 is built from 13 residues. The V and J ends lost 5 bases and 6 bases respectively, with 12 bases between them. Per germline, CDR1 SEHNR and CDR2 FQNEAQ (reference sequence).

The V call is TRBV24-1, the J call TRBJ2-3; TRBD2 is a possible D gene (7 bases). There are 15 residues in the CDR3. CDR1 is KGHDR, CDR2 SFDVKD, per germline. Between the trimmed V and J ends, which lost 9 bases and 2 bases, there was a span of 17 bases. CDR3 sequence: CATGRRGDNTDTQYF. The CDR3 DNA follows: TGTGCCACCGGACGACGGGGGGACAACACAGATACGCAGTATTTT.

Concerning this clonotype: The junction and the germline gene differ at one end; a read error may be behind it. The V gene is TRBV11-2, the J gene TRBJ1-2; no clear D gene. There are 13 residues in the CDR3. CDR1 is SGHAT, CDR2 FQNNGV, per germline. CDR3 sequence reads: CTSSLVGELSYTF. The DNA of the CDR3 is TGTACCAGCAGCTTAGTCGGGGAGTTGAGCTACACCTTC.

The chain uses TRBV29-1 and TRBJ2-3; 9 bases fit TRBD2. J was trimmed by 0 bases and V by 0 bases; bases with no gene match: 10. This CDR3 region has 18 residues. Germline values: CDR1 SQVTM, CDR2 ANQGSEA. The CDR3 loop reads CSVEDPVSGSGSTDTQYF. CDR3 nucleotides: TGCAGCGTTGAAGATCCAGTTAGCGGGAGCGGCAGCACAGATACGCAGTATTTT.

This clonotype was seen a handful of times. CDR3 sequence: CSVENYNEQFF. CDR3 nucleotide sequence: TGCAGCGTTGAAAATTACAATGAGCAGTTCTTC. This rearrangement joins TRBV29-1 to TRBJ2-1; no definite D call. The CDR3 has 11 amino acids. The V and J ends lost 2 bases and 4 bases respectively, with 3 bases between them. In germline, CDR1 is SQVTM, CDR2 ANQGSEA.

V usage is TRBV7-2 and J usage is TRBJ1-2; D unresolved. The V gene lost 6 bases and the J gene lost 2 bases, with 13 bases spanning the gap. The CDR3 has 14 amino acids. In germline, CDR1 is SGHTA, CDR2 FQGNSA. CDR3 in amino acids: CASRRGRANYGYTF. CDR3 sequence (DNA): TGTGCCAGCAGGCGAGGGAGGGCCAACTATGGCTACACCTTC.

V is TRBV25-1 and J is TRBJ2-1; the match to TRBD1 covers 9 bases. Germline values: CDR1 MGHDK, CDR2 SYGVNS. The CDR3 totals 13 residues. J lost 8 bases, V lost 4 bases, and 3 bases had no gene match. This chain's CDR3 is CASSVGQGDEQFF. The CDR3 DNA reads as TGTGCCAGCAGTGTGGGACAGGGCGATGAGCAGTTCTTC.

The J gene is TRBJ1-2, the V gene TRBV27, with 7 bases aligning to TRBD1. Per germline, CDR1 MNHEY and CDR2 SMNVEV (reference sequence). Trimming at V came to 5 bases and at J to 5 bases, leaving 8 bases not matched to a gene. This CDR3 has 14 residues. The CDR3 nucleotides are TGTGCCAGCAGTCCCCCGGGACAGATTTATGGCTACACCTTC. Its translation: CASSPPGQIYGYTF.

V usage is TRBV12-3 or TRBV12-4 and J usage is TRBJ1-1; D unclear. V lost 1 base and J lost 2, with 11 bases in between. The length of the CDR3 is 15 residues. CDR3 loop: CASSLVGRGNTEAFF. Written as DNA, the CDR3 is TGTGCCAGCAGTTTAGTCGGGCGCGGTAACACTGAAGCTTTCTTT.

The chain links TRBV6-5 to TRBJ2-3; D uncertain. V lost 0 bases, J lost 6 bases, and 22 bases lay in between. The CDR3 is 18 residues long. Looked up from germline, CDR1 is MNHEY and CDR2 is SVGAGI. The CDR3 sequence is CASSYSNAAEEDWDTQYF. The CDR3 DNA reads TGTGCCAGCAGTTACTCGAACGCGGCAGAAGAAGATTGGGATACGCAGTATTTT.

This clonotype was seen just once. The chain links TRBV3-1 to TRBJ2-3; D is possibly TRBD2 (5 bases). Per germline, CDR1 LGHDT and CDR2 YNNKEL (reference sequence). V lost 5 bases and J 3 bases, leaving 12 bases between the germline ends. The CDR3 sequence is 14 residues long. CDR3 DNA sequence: TGTGCCAGCAGCTCTGACGGGATAACAGATACGCAGTATTTT. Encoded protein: CASSSDGITDTQYF.

CDR3 sequence reads: CASSQFQEFYGYTF. The CDR3 DNA follows: TGTGCCAGCAGCCAGTTTCAGGAGTTCTATGGCTACACCTTC. V is TRBV14 and J is TRBJ1-2, with D unresolved. The V and J ends lost 3 bases and 4 bases respectively, with 12 bases between them. The CDR3 runs to 14 residues. CDR1 and CDR2 (germline): SGHDN, FVKESK.

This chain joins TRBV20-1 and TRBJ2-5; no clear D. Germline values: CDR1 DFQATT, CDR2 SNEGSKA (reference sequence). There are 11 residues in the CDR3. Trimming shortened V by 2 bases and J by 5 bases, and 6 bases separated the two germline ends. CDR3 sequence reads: CSARRFETQYF. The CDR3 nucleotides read TGCAGTGCTAGAAGGTTTGAGACCCAGTACTTC.

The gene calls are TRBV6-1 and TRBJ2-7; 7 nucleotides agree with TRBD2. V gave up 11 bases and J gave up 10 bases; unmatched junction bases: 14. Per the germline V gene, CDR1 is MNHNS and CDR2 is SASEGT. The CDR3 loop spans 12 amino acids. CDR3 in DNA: TGTGCCCAAAGGAGGGAGGGAGGTAGCCAGTACTTC. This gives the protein CAQRREGGSQYF.

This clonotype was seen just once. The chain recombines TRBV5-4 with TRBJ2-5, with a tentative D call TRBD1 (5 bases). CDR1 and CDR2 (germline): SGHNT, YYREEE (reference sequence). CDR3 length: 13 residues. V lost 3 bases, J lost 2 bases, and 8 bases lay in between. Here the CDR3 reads CASSSNRQETQYF. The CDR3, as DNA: TGTGCCAGCAGCTCCAACAGGCAAGAGACCCAGTACTTC.

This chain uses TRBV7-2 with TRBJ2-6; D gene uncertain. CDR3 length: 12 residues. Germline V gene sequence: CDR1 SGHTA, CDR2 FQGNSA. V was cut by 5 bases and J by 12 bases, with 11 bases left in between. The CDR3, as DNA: TGTGCCAGCAGCCCTCGCCCAGGCGTCCTGACTTTC. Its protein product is CASSPRPGVLTF.

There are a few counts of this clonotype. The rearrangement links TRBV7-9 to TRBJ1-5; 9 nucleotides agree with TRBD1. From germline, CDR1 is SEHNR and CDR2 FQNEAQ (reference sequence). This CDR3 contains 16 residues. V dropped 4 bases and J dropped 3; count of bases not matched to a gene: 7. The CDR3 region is CASSSGTGNVNQPQHF. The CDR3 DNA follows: TGTGCCAGCAGCTCCGGGACAGGGAACGTCAATCAGCCCCAGCATTTT.

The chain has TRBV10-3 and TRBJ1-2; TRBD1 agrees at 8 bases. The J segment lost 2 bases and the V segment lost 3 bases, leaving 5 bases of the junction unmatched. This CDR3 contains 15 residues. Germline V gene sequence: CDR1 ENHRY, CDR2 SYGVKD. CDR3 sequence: CAISERDRSNYGYTF. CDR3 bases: TGTGCCATCAGTGAACGGGACAGGTCAAACTATGGCTACACCTTC.

The CDR3 bases are TGTGCCAGCTCACCCCAGAACACATTAGCCAAAAACATTCAGTACTTC. Protein: CASSPQNTLAKNIQYF. This chain links TRBV18 with TRBJ2-4; D is unresolved. With 3 bases removed from V and 0 bases from J, the gap between germline ends came to 12 bases. Per germline, CDR1 KGHSH and CDR2 LQKENI. This CDR3 region has 16 residues.

CDR3 DNA sequence: TGCGCCAGCAAAATTGGCGGCAAGGAAGAGACCCAGTACTTC. Translating gives CASKIGGKEETQYF. The rearrangement links TRBV5-1 to TRBJ2-7; D gene ambiguous. The J call may be mistaken, given a closer DNA end match to TRBJ2-5. CDR1 SGHRS and CDR2 YFSETQ come from the germline V gene. This CDR3 has 14 amino acids.

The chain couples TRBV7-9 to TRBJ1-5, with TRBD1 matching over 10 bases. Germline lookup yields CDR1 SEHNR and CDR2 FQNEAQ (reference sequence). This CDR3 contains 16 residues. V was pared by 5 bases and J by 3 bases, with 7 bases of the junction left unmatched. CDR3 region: CASSADRGGPNQPQHF. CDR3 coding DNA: TGTGCCAGCAGCGCGGACAGGGGGGGGCCCAATCAGCCCCAGCATTTT.

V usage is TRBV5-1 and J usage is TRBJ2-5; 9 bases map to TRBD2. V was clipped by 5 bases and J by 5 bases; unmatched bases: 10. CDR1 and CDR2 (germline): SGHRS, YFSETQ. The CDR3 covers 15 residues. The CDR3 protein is CASRSSGGPGETQYF. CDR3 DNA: TGCGCCAGCAGGAGTAGCGGGGGCCCGGGGGAGACCCAGTACTTC.